Each of the 5 T cell receptor beta chains below was sequenced from the same sample in a study of PD-L1 blockade in urothelial cancer. Measured with immunoSEQ multiplex PCR; TCRdb has only the in-frame clones, and not every one. Of tens of thousands of clones in the sample, approximately 86% are singletons; the top ten hold 16%. The sample here was PBMCs, taken around atezolizumab (anti-PD-L1) treatment. The receptors were gathered from a man aged 60 to 69 with urothelial cancer.

The chain is built from TRBV19 and TRBJ1-1, with D uncertain. Germline CDR1 and CDR2: LNHDA and SQIVND (reference sequence). The CDR3 sequence is 15 residues long. V was cut by 5 bases and J by 4 bases, with 17 bases left in between. This chain's CDR3 is CASSPGRGGGTEAFF. The CDR3 DNA sequence: TGTGCCAGTAGTCCCGGACGGGGAGGTGGCACTGAAGCTTTCTTT.

J is TRBJ2-3 and V is TRBV6-1; no definite D call. Germline CDR1 and CDR2: MNHNS and SASEGT. CDR3 length equals 16 residues. V was clipped by 3 bases and J by 2 bases, with 15 bases between them. The CDR3 spells CASSERGLTSTDTQYF. For the CDR3, the DNA is TGTGCCAGCAGTGAGAGAGGCCTAACCTCCACAGATACGCAGTATTTT.

The chain uses TRBV30 and TRBJ2-2; no reliable D call. The CDR3 consists of 13 residues. Trimming took 4 bases from V and 1 from J, leaving 7 bases between them. CDR1 and CDR2 (germline): GTSNPN, SVGIG (reference sequence). The CDR3 loop reads CAWMFGNTGELFF. The CDR3 coding sequence is TGTGCCTGGATGTTCGGGAACACCGGGGAGCTGTTTTTT. Variable domain in full (rest from reference TRBV30 and TRBJ2-2): SQTIHQWPATLVQPVGSPLSLECTVEGTSNPNLYWYRQAAGRGLQLLFYSVGIGQISSEVPQNLSASRPQDRQFILSSKKLLLSDSGFYLCAWMFGNTGELFFGEGSRLTVL.

J is TRBJ2-7 and V is TRBV11-2; D is unclear. Trimming removed 1 base from V and 0 bases from J, with 7 bases in between. The germline V gene has CDR1 SGHAT and CDR2 FQNNGV. The CDR3 totals 14 residues. The CDR3: CASSLVIASYEQYF. DNA for the CDR3: TGTGCCAGCAGCTTAGTGATAGCCTCCTACGAGCAGTACTTC.

The CDR3 spells CSARTGREAFF. The CDR3 bases are TGCAGTGCTAGGACAGGGCGTGAAGCTTTCTTT. This chain joins TRBV20-1 and TRBJ1-1; 7 bases align to TRBD1. Germline values: CDR1 DFQATT, CDR2 SNEGSKA (reference sequence). V lost 3 bases and J lost 7; bases outside the gene matches: 2. The CDR3 runs to 11 residues.